The 30 T cell receptor beta chains listed next were all sequenced from one sample in a study of T cells in Graves' hyperthyroidism and ophthalmopathy. The CDR3 regions of TCR beta were amplified from RNA transcripts. Initially, a first-round RT-PCR of the TCR CDR3 employed the HTBI primer set. TCRdb ran MiXCR on the multiplex PCR reads and lists one entry per CDR3 protein. Here the sample spans some 560,000 distinct CDR3 sequences, 15% to 19% being singletons. Source material: blood. The receptor source for this set is a woman aged 25 to 39 with Graves' hyperthyroidism.

This clonotype was picked up many times. V gene TRBV11-2 combines with J gene TRBJ2-3, with D hard to call. The V and J ends lost 5 bases and 1 base respectively, with 16 bases between them. Germline values: CDR1 SGHAT, CDR2 FQNNGV. This CDR3 is built from 16 residues. The CDR3 nucleotides read TGTGCCAGCAGCCGCATCAGGTCCTTTGGCACAGATACGCAGTATTTT. Its translation: CASSRIRSFGTDTQYF.

This clonotype was seen many times. This sequence joins TRBV12-3 or TRBV12-4 and TRBJ2-3; 13 nucleotides align to TRBD2. The V gene end was trimmed by 6 bases and the J gene end by 9 bases; junction bases not matched to a gene: 15. The CDR3 is 17 residues long. The CDR3 nucleotides are TGTGCCAGCAGCCACGGACTAGCGGGAGTTAAGCACGAGACGCAGTATTTT. Translated, it gives CASSHGLAGVKHETQYF.

The rearrangement links TRBV27 to TRBJ1-5; a weak D match, TRBD1 (5 bases). V gave up 3 bases and J gave up 6 bases, with 12 bases separating them. The CDR3 consists of 14 residues. In germline, CDR1 is MNHEY, CDR2 SMNVEV (reference sequence). In DNA form, the CDR3 reads TGTGCCAGCAGTTTTGGGGGGTTTTCTCAGCCCCAGCATTTT. It yields the protein CASSFGGFSQPQHF.

Concerning this clonotype itself: Germline is not matched at one junction end, which may reflect a read error. The V gene is TRBV7-7, the J gene TRBJ2-1; D could derive from TRBD1 or TRBD2 (5 bases each). Germline CDR1 reads SSHAT; CDR2 reads FNYEAQ (reference sequence). The CDR3 runs to 16 residues. In nucleotides, the CDR3 is TGTGCTAGCAGCTTACCCCTTCAGGGACCCGTACATGAGCAGTTCTTC. Protein sequence: CASSLPLQGPVHEQFF.

The sample holds many counts of this clonotype. The chain carries TRBV7-9 and TRBJ2-1; the D is unclear. Germline CDR1 and CDR2: SEHNR and FQNEAQ (reference sequence). Between the trimmed V and J ends, which lost 4 bases and 0 bases, there was a span of 13 bases. CDR3 length: 16 amino acids. The CDR3: CASSYRLDDSYNEQFF. The CDR3 coding sequence is TGTGCCAGCAGCTACCGCTTGGATGACTCCTACAATGAGCAGTTCTTC.

There are many counts of this clonotype. The rearrangement uses TRBV20-1 and TRBJ2-1, with 11 nucleotides matching TRBD2. The CDR3 loop spans 14 amino acids. V lost 6 bases to trimming and J lost 6 bases; unmatched junction nucleotides: 7. Germline CDR1 and CDR2: DFQATT and SNEGSKA (reference sequence). The CDR3 protein is CSAVSGRVGNEQFF. The CDR3 DNA reads TGCAGTGCCGTTAGCGGGAGGGTTGGCAATGAGCAGTTCTTC.

There are many counts of this clonotype. The chain is built from TRBV27 and TRBJ2-7; 9 bases are shared with TRBD2. V shed 4 bases and J 3 bases; nucleotides not matched to a gene: 4. The CDR3 runs 14 residues. Germline V gives CDR1 MNHEY, CDR2 SMNVEV (reference sequence). CDR3 coding DNA: TGTGCCAGCAGTTCCAAAGCGGGAGGCTACGAGCAGTACTTC. Its translation: CASSSKAGGYEQYF.

This clonotype was detected many times. The chain couples TRBV27 to TRBJ2-1, with TRBD2 as a possible D gene (7 bases). This CDR3 has 16 amino acids. Trimming shortened V by 5 bases and J by 8 bases, and 22 bases separated the two germline ends. Germline V gives CDR1 MNHEY, CDR2 SMNVEV (reference sequence). CDR3 protein: CASSPPRGAGVHEQFF. The CDR3 region has the DNA TGTGCCAGCAGTCCACCCCGGGGGGCGGGAGTCCATGAGCAGTTCTTC.

In this sample, this clonotype turned up many times. This chain links TRBV11-2 with TRBJ2-1; D gene unclear. With 5 bases removed from V and 6 bases from J, the gap between germline ends came to 17 bases. Germline-derived CDR1 and CDR2 are SGHAT and FQNNGV. The CDR3 sequence is 15 residues long. CDR3 coding DNA: TGTGCCAGCAGCGCCGAGTCAGGTGCTCGCAATGAGCAGTTCTTC. Encoded protein: CASSAESGARNEQFF.

This chain joins TRBV3-1 and TRBJ2-7; 7 bases align to TRBD2. CDR1 and CDR2 from the germline V gene are LGHDT and YNNKEL (reference sequence). CDR3 length equals 13 residues. V shed 3 bases and J 5 bases; nucleotides not matched to a gene: 4. CDR3 loop: CASSQRGGNEQYF. CDR3 nucleotide sequence: TGTGCCAGCAGCCAGAGGGGAGGGAACGAGCAGTACTTC.

There are many counts of this clonotype. This chain uses TRBV28 with TRBJ1-4, with D unclear. The V gene's germline CDR1 is MDHEN and CDR2 SYDVKM. V lost 5 bases to trimming and J lost 2 bases, with 9 bases between them. This CDR3 has 14 amino acids. This CDR3 is CASSVGGTNEKLFF. DNA of the CDR3: TGTGCCAGCAGTGTGGGTGGCACTAATGAAAAACTGTTTTTT.

This clonotype has only a few counts. The rearrangement joins TRBV12-5 to TRBJ2-7, with 7 bases aligning to TRBD1. Germline lookup yields CDR1 LGHNT and CDR2 FRNRAP. V lost 1 base and J lost 6; bases outside the gene matches: 9. The CDR3 is made up of 15 amino acids. CDR3 bases: TGTGCTAGTGGTTTGGGTGACAGGGCGTTAAGCGAGCAGTACTTC. The encoded protein is CASGLGDRALSEQYF.

The V call is TRBV7-6, the J call TRBJ2-1; D is undetermined. Trimming cost V 5 bases and J 5 bases, with 13 bases left between them. The CDR3 spans 14 residues. CDR1 SGHVS and CDR2 FNYEAQ come from the germline V gene. The CDR3 loop is CASSPREIHNEQFF. Written as DNA, the CDR3 is TGTGCCAGCAGCCCCCGAGAAATTCACAATGAGCAGTTCTTC.

This clonotype appeared once. The V call is TRBV7-9, the J call TRBJ2-2; tentative D call: TRBD2 (6 bases). The CDR3 runs 17 residues. Germline V lookup: CDR1 SEHNR, CDR2 FQNEAQ (reference sequence). The V end lost 4 bases, the J end lost 4 bases, and 19 bases lay between the germline ends. The DNA of the CDR3 is TGTGCCAGCAGCTCTAGCCCGGGACTCCCTCCCACCGGGGAGCTGTTTTTT. Its translation is CASSSSPGLPPTGELFF. The whole variable domain, remainder taken from reference TRBV7-9 and TRBJ2-2, is DTGVSQNPRHKITKRGQNVTFRCDPISEHNRLYWYRQTLGQGPEFLTYFQNEAQLEKSRLLSDRFSAERPKGSFSTLEIQRTEQGDSAMYLCASSSSPGLPPTGELFFGEGSRLTVL.

The chain is built from TRBV19 and TRBJ2-2; D is possibly TRBD2 (7 bases). In germline, CDR1 is LNHDA, CDR2 SQIVND (reference sequence). The V end was cut by 3 bases, the J end by 7 bases, with 18 bases between. The CDR3 covers 16 residues. The CDR3 coding sequence is TGTGCCAGTAGTATTGTGGGGGGGCGATGGAGCGGGGAGCTGTTTTTT. It specifies CASSIVGGRWSGELFF.

This clonotype was counted at least ten times. The chain combines TRBV19 with TRBJ2-1; the D gene is possibly TRBD1 (6 bases). Germline-derived CDR1 and CDR2 are LNHDA and SQIVND (reference sequence). V lost 1 base to trimming and J lost 4 bases, with 20 bases between them. The CDR3 consists of 18 residues. In nucleotides, the CDR3 is TGTGCCAGTAGTATAGGGCAGGGGTTTACCGGCACTTACAATGAGCAGTTCTTC. Translated, it gives CASSIGQGFTGTYNEQFF.

As regards this clonotype: This may arise from a read error, as a much more abundant clone is one base away. The V and J genes are TRBV20-1 and TRBJ2-1; D gene unclear. The J call could be wrong; TRBJ2-7 is a better fit for the DNA end. The CDR3 is 13 residues long. Germline CDR1 is DFQATT and CDR2 is SNEGSKA (reference sequence). The CDR3 is CSAQEQVYNEQYF. The DNA of the CDR3 is TGCAGTGCTCAGGAGCAAGTATACAATGAGCAGTACTTC.

This clonotype was detected many times. The chain is built from TRBV12-3 or TRBV12-4 and TRBJ2-7, with TRBD2 matching over 7 bases. V lost 7 bases to trimming and J lost 5 bases; unmatched junction nucleotides: 14. The CDR3 extends over 15 amino acids. CDR3 amino acids: CASKETAGANHEQYF. The DNA for the CDR3 is TGTGCCAGCAAGGAAACGGCGGGAGCGAATCACGAGCAGTACTTC.

At least ten counts were recorded for this clonotype. The chain links TRBV6-2 or TRBV6-3 to TRBJ2-1, with TRBD1 as a possible D gene (6 bases). Trimming removed 6 bases at V and 4 bases at J, with 19 bases between. Germline V gives CDR1 MNHEY, CDR2 SVGEGT. The CDR3 totals 16 residues. CDR3 coding DNA: TGTGCCAGCAGCCACAGGGAACCCCGAGTATACAATGAGCAGTTCTTC. This codes for CASSHREPRVYNEQFF.

Remarks on this clonotype: A read error may be the cause here, since a much bigger clone is one base away. V is TRBV20-1 and J is TRBJ2-3; possible D gene TRBD1, 6 bases. The CDR3 spans 12 residues. V was trimmed by 6 bases and J by 9 bases, leaving 16 bases between them. Per the germline V gene, CDR1 is DFQATT and CDR2 is SNEGSKA (reference sequence). The CDR3 region has the DNA TGCAGTGCGGTCACAGGGTCTGGGACGCAGTATTTT. This encodes CSAVTGSGTQYF.

There are many counts of this clonotype. The chain recombines TRBV28 with TRBJ1-1; no reliable D call. CDR1 is MDHEN, CDR2 SYDVKM, per germline. V dropped 6 bases and J dropped 1 base, with 15 bases sitting between them. There are 15 residues in the CDR3. CDR3 sequence: CASSRTAPSNTEAFF. CDR3 sequence (DNA): TGTGCCAGCAGCCGGACTGCCCCTTCGAACACTGAAGCTTTCTTT.

This clonotype was seen at least ten times. This rearrangement joins TRBV2 to TRBJ1-1; D gene unclear. This CDR3 is 16 amino acids long. Deletions cut 1 base from V and 0 bases from J, with 12 bases between. Germline CDR1 is SNHLY and CDR2 is FYNNEI. This CDR3 is CASSEDGGSMNTEAFF. The CDR3 DNA follows: TGTGCCAGCAGTGAAGATGGTGGGTCAATGAACACTGAAGCTTTCTTT.

At least ten counts were recorded for this clonotype. This sequence joins TRBV11-2 and TRBJ2-1; 10 bases map to TRBD2. In germline, CDR1 is SGHAT, CDR2 FQNNGV. The CDR3 loop spans 18 amino acids. Trimming took 5 bases from V and 6 from J; bases not matched to a gene: 16. The CDR3 sequence is CASSPMTGAGGPGNEQFF. The CDR3, as DNA: TGTGCCAGCAGCCCCATGACGGGAGCGGGAGGGCCTGGCAATGAGCAGTTCTTC.

This clonotype showed up many times. V and J are TRBV2 and TRBJ2-2; D may be TRBD2 (6 bases). The CDR3 length is 14 residues. Trimming removed 1 base at V and 4 bases at J, with 7 bases between. CDR1 and CDR2 (germline): SNHLY, FYNNEI. DNA for the CDR3: TGTGCCAGCAGTGAAGGGGACTTCACCGGGGAGCTGTTTTTT. It encodes CASSEGDFTGELFF.

This clonotype occurred many times. The V call is TRBV5-5, the J call TRBJ2-1; no clear D gene. The CDR3 is made up of 13 amino acids. V was clipped by 0 bases and J by 9 bases, with 10 bases between them. From germline, CDR1 is SGHKS and CDR2 YYEKEE (reference sequence). CDR3 sequence reads: CASSLGSVGEQFF. The CDR3 DNA is TGTGCCAGCAGCTTGGGATCGGTAGGTGAGCAGTTCTTC.

This clonotype turned up a few times. V is TRBV24-1 and J is TRBJ1-2; 7 bases map to TRBD1. Looked up from germline, CDR1 is KGHDR and CDR2 is SFDVKD. J gave up 7 bases and V 3 bases, and 7 bases lay outside the gene matches. CDR3 length: 14 residues. CDR3 amino acids: CATSDDRVYPGYTF. The CDR3 nucleotides read TGTGCCACCAGTGATGACAGGGTGTACCCTGGCTACACCTTC.

The chain joins TRBV20-1 to TRBJ1-5; perhaps TRBD1 as D (6 bases). With 0 bases removed from V and 4 bases from J, the gap between germline ends came to 13 bases. The CDR3 extends over 15 amino acids. CDR1 is DFQATT and CDR2 is SNEGSKA in the germline V gene (reference sequence). CDR3 sequence reads: CSARDPGTRNQPQHF. The CDR3 nucleotides read TGCAGTGCTAGAGATCCTGGGACAAGAAATCAGCCCCAGCATTTT.

This clonotype was observed at least ten times. This sequence joins TRBV10-3 and TRBJ2-5; D possibly corresponds to TRBD1 (5 bases). CDR1 is ENHRY, CDR2 SYGVKD, per germline. This CDR3 spans 16 amino acids. Trimming removed 10 bases at V and 0 bases at J, with 21 bases between. CDR3 protein: CATAGIRAEYQETQYF. DNA of the CDR3: TGTGCCACCGCTGGGATCAGGGCTGAGTACCAAGAGACCCAGTACTTC.

The chain recombines TRBV4-1 with TRBJ1-4, with 7 bases aligning to TRBD1. V lost 1 base and J lost 0; bases outside the gene matches: 11. This CDR3 is 19 amino acids long. Germline CDR1 and CDR2: MGHRA and YSYEKL. This CDR3 reads CASSQGGQGGPATNEKLFF. DNA for the CDR3: TGCGCCAGCAGCCAAGGAGGTCAAGGGGGCCCTGCAACTAATGAAAAACTGTTTTTT.

This clonotype appeared many times. The V call is TRBV4-1, the J call TRBJ2-1; 9 nucleotides agree with TRBD2. V shed 0 bases, J shed 9 bases, and the junction held 12 bases outside the gene matches. CDR3 length: 17 residues. Per the germline V gene, CDR1 is MGHRA and CDR2 is YSYEKL. DNA for the CDR3: TGCGCCAGCAGCCAAGATTTGGGTAGCGGGAGTTTTGGTGAGCAGTTCTTC. Translation: CASSQDLGSGSFGEQFF.